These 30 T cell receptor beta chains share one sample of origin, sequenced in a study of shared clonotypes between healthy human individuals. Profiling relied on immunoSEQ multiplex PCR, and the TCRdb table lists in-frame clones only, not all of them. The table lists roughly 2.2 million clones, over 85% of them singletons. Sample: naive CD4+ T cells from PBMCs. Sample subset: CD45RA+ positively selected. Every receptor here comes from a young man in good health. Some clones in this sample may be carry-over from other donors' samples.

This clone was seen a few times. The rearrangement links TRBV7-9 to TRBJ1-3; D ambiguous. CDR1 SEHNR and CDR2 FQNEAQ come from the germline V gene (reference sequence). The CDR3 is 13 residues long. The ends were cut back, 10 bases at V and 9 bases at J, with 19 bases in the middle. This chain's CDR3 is CATTKDGVGTIYF. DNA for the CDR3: TGTGCCACCACGAAGGACGGGGTTGGCACCATATATTTT.

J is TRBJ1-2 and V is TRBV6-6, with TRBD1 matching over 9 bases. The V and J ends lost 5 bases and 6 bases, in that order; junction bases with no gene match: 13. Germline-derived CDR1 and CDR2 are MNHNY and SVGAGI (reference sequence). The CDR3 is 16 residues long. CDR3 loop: CASSPRTGAIVHGYTF. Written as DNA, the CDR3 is TGTGCCAGCAGTCCTAGGACAGGGGCTATTGTTCATGGCTACACCTTC.

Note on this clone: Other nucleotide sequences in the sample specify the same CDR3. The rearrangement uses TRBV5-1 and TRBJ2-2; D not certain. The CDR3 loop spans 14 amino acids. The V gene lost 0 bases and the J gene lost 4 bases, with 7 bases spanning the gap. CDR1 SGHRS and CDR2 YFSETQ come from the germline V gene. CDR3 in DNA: TGCGCCAGCAGCTTGGAGGGTTCCACCGGGGAGCTGTTTTTT. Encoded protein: CASSLEGSTGELFF.

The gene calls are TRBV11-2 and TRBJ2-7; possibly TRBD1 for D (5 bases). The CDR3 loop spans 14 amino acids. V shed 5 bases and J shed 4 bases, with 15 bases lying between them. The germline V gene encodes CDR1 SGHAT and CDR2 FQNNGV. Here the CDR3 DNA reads TGTGCCAGCAGCGAACGGCAACAGGTATACGAGCAGTACTTC. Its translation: CASSERQQVYEQYF.

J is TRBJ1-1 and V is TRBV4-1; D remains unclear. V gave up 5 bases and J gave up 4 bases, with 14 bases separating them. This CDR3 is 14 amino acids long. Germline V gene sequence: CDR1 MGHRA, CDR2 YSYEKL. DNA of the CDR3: TGCGCCAGCAGCATGGGTCCGGAGGGCACTGAAGCTTTCTTT. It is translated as CASSMGPEGTEAFF.

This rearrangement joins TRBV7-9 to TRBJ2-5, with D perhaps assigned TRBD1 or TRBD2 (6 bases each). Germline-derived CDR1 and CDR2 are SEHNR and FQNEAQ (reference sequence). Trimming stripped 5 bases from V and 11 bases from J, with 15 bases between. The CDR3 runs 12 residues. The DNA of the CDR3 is TGTGCCAGCAGCGCAGAGGGGGGTACTCAGTACTTC. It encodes CASSAEGGTQYF.

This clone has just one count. The CDR3 loop is CASSYNPGRTNQPQHF. Here the CDR3 DNA reads TGTGCCAGCAGTTATAATCCCGGGAGGACTAATCAGCCCCAGCATTTT. The rearrangement uses TRBV6-6 and TRBJ1-5; unclear D gene. Looked up from germline, CDR1 is MNHNY and CDR2 is SVGAGI (reference sequence). V lost 3 bases to trimming and J lost 4 bases, with 16 bases between them. The length of the CDR3 is 16 residues.

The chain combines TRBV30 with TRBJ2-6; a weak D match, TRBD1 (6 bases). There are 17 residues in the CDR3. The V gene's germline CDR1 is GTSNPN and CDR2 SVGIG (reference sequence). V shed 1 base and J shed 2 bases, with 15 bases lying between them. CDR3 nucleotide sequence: TGTGCCTGGAGTGGGCCAGGGGAACTAACTGGGGCCAACGTCCTGACTTTC. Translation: CAWSGPGELTGANVLTF.

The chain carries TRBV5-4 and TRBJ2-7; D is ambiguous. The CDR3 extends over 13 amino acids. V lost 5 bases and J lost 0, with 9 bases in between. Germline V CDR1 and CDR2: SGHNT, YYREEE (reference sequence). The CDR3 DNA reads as TGTGCCAGCAGTGGCGGAGACTCCTACGAGCAGTACTTC. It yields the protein CASSGGDSYEQYF.

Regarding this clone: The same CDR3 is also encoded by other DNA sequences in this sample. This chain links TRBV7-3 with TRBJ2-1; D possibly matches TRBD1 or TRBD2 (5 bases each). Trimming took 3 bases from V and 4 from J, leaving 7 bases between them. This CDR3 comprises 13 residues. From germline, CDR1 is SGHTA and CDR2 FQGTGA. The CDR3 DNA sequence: TGTGCCAGCAGCTTCGGGGCTTACAATGAGCAGTTCTTC. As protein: CASSFGAYNEQFF.

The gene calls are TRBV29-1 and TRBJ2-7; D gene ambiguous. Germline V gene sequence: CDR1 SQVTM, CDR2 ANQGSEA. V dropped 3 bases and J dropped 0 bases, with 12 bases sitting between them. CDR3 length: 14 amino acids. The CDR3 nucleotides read TGCAGCGTTGATTTCGGCCGGAGCTCCTACGAGCAGTACTTC. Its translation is CSVDFGRSSYEQYF.

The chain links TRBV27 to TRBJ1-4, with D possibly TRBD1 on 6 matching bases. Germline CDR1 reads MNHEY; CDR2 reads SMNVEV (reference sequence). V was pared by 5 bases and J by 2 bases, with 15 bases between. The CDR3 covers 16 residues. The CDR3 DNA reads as TGTGCCAGCAGTGGGGGAAGGGGGGGGACTAATGAAAAACTGTTTTTT. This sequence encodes CASSGGRGGTNEKLFF.

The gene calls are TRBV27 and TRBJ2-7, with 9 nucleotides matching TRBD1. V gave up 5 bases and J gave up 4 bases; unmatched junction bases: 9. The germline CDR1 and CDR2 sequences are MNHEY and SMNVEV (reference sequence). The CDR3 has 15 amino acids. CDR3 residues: CASSLQTGGIYEQYF. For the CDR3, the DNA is TGTGCCAGCAGTCTCCAGACAGGGGGTATTTACGAGCAGTACTTC.

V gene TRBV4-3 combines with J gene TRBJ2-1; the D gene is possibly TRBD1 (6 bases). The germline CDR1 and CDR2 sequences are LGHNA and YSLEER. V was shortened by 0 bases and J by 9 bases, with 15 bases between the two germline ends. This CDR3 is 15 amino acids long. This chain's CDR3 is CASSQELGALAEQFF. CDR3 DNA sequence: TGCGCCAGCAGCCAAGAATTGGGGGCATTGGCTGAGCAGTTCTTC.

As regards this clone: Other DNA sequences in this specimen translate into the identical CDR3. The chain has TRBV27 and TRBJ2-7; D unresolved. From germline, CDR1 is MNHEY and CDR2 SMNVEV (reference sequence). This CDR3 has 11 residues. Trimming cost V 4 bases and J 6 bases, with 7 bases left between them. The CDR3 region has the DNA TGTGCCAGCAGTTCCCGGTTCGAGCAGTACTTC. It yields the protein CASSSRFEQYF.

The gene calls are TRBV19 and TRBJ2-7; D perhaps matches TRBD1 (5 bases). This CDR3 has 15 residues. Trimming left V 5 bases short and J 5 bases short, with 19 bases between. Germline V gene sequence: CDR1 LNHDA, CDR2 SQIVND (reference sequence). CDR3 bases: TGTGCCAGTAGTTCTGGACAAGGGTCTCGGGACGAGCAGTACTTC. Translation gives CASSSGQGSRDEQYF.

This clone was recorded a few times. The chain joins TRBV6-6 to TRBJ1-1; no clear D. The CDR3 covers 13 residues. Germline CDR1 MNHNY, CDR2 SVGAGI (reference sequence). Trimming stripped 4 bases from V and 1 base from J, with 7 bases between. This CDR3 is CASSSEPNTEAFF. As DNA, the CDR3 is TGTGCCAGCAGTTCCGAACCGAACACTGAAGCTTTCTTT.

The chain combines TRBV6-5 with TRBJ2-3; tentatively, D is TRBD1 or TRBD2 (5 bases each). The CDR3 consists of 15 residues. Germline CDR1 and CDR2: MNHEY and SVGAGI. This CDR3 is CADLRGGTYTDTQYF. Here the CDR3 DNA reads TGTGCGGACCTTCGGGGCGGAACTTACACAGATACGCAGTATTTT.

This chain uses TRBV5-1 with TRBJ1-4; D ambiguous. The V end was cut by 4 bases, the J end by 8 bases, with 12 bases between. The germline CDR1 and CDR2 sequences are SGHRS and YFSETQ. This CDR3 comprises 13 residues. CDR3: CASSLTPSEKLFF. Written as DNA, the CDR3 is TGCGCCAGCAGCCTGACTCCTTCCGAAAAACTGTTTTTT.

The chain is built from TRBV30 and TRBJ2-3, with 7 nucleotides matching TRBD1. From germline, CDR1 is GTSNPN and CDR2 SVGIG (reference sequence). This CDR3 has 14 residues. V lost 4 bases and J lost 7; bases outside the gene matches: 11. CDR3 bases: TGTGCCTGGAAACAAAAGGGACAGCTAAATACGCAGTATTTT. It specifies CAWKQKGQLNTQYF.

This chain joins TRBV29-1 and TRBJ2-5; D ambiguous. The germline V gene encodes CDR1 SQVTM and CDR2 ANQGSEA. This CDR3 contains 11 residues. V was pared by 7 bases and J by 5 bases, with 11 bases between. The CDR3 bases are TGCAGCGCCGCAATCTGGGAGACCCAGTACTTC. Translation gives CSAAIWETQYF.

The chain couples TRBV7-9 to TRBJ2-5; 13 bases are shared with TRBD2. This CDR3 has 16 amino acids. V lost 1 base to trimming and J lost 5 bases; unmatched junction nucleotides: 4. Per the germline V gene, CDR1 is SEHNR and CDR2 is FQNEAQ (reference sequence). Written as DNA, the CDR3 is TGTGCCAGCAGCTTAGGACTAGCGGGAGGAGTCGAGACCCAGTACTTC. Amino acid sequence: CASSLGLAGGVETQYF.

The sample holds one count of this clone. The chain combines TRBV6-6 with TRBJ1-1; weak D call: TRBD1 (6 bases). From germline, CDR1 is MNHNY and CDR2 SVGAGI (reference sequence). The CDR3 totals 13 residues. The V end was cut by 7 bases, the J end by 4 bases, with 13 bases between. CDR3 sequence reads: CASTVQGSTEAFF. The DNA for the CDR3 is TGTGCCAGCACCGTACAGGGTTCCACTGAAGCTTTCTTT.

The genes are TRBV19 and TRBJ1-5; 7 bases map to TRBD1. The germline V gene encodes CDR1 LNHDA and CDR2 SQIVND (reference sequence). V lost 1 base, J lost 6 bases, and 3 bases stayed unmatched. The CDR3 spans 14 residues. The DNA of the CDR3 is TGTGCCAGTAGTATAGGACAGGGTGGTCAGCCCCAGCATTTT. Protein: CASSIGQGGQPQHF.

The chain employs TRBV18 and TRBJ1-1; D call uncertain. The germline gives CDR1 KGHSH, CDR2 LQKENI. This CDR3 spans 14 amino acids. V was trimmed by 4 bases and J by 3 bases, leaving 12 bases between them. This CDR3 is CASSLTGKDTEAFF. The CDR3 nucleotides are TGTGCCAGCTCACTCACGGGGAAGGACACTGAAGCTTTCTTT. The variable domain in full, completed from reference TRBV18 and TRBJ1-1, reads NAGVMQNPRHLVRRRGQEARLRCSPMKGHSHVYWYRQLPEEGLKFMVYLQKENIIDESGMPKERFSAEFPKEGPSILRIQQVVRGDSAAYFCASSLTGKDTEAFFGQGTRLTVV.

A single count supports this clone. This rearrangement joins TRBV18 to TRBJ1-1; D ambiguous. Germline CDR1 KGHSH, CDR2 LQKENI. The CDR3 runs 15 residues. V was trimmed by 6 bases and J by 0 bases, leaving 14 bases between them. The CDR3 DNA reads TGTGCCAGCTCGCTAAAGGACGGAGTGAACACTGAAGCTTTCTTT. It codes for CASSLKDGVNTEAFF.

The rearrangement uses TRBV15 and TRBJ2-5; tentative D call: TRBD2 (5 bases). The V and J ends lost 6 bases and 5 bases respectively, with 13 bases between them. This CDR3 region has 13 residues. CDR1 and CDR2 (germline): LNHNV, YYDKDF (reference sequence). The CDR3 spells CATRDTSWETQYF. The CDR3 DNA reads TGTGCCACCAGGGATACTAGTTGGGAGACCCAGTACTTC. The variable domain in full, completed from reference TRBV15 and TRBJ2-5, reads DAMVIQNPRYQVTQFGKPVTLSCSQTLNHNVMYWYQQKSSQAPKLLFHYYDKDFNNEADTPDNFQSRRPNTSFCFLDIRSPGLGDTAMYLCATRDTSWETQYFGPGTRLLVL.

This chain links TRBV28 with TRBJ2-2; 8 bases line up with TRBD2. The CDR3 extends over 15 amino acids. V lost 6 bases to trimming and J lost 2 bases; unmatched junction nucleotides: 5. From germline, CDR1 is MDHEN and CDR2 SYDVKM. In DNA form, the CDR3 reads TGTGCCAGCAGAGTAGCGGGGACAAACACCGGGGAGCTGTTTTTT. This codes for CASRVAGTNTGELFF.

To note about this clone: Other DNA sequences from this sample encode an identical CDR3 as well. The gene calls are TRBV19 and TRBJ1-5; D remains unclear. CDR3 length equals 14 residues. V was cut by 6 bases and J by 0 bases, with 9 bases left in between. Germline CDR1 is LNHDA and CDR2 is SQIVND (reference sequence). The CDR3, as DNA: TGTGCCAGTAGCCTGAGGGATAGCAATCAGCCCCAGCATTTT. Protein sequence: CASSLRDSNQPQHF.

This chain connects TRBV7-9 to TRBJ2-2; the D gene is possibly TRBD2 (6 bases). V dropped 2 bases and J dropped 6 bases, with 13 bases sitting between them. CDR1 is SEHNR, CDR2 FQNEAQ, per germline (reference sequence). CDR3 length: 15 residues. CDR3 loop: CASSLTAAGSGELFF. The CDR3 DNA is TGTGCCAGCAGCTTAACCGCCGCGGGATCCGGGGAGCTGTTTTTT.